Each of the 4 T cell receptor beta chains below was sequenced from the same sample in a study of blood T cell repertoires in COVID-19. Only in-frame clones appear in the TCRdb table, and some are missing; sequencing was by immunoSEQ multiplex PCR. The data show fewer than 150,000 clones, around nine tenths seen once. Sequencing used peripheral blood. The receptors were gathered from a man aged 45-65 years with active or convalescent COVID-19.

This sequence joins TRBV19 and TRBJ1-5; a weak D match, TRBD1 (6 bases). V was clipped by 6 bases and J by 3 bases, with 9 bases between them. The germline CDR1 and CDR2 sequences are LNHDA and SQIVND (reference sequence). The CDR3 spans 13 residues. CDR3 coding DNA: TGTGCCAGTAGACCAGGGGACAATCAGCCCCAGCATTTT. As protein: CASRPGDNQPQHF.

The genes are TRBV28 and TRBJ2-1; 10 positions match TRBD2. The germline V gene encodes CDR1 MDHEN and CDR2 SYDVKM. The trim removed 4 bases at V and 0 bases at J, leaving 0 bases unmatched. The CDR3 loop spans 15 amino acids. CDR3 coding DNA: TGTGCCAGCAGTTCTAGCGGGAGCTCCTACAATGAGCAGTTCTTC. Translation gives CASSSSGSSYNEQFF.

The J gene is TRBJ1-5, the V gene TRBV27; D call uncertain. Trimming left V 2 bases short and J 0 bases short, with 8 bases between. CDR1 and CDR2 (germline): MNHEY, SMNVEV (reference sequence). The CDR3 runs 15 residues. CDR3 coding DNA: TGTGCCAGCAGTTTACACCAGTATAGCAATCAGCCCCAGCATTTT. Its protein product is CASSLHQYSNQPQHF.

The genes are TRBV5-4 and TRBJ2-4; D remains unclear. Trimming removed 4 bases from V and 8 bases from J, with 10 bases in between. The CDR3 covers 12 residues. Germline V CDR1 and CDR2: SGHNT, YYREEE (reference sequence). The CDR3 spells CASSNARDIQYF. CDR3 nucleotides: TGTGCCAGCAGCAACGCCCGAGACATTCAGTACTTC.